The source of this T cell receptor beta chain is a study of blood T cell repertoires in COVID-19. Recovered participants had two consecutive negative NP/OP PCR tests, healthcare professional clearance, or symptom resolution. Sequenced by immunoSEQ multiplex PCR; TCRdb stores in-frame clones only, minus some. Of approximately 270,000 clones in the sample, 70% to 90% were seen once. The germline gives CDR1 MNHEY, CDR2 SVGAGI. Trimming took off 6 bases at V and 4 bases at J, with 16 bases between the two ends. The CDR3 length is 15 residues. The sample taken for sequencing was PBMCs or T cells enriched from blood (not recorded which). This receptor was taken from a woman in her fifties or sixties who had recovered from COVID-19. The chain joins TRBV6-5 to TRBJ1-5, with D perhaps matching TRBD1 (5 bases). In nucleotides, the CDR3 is TGTGCCAGCAGAGACCCCACTGGGGCTAATCAGCCCCAGCATTTT. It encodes CASRDPTGANQPQHF.